The 2 T cell receptor beta chains below were found in one sample sequenced in a study of blood T cell repertoires in COVID-19. TCRdb's copy holds only in-frame clones and misses some; the assay was immunoSEQ multiplex PCR. The sample lists about 190,000 clones, more than 65% occurring once. The sequencing sample was made of PBMCs or T cells enriched from blood (not recorded which). All receptors come from a woman between 45 and 60 years old with acute COVID-19.

The J gene is TRBJ1-2, the V gene TRBV11-2; D call uncertain. This CDR3 is 15 amino acids long. Germline lookup yields CDR1 SGHAT and CDR2 FQNNGV. V was cut by 3 bases and J by 4 bases, with 15 bases left in between. CDR3 loop: CASSFALAATYGYTF. The CDR3 DNA reads TGTGCCAGCAGCTTTGCCCTAGCCGCTACCTATGGCTACACCTTC. Using reference TRBV11-2 and TRBJ1-2 for the parts outside the CDR3, the full variable domain is EAGVAQSPRYKIIEKRQSVAFWCNPISGHATLYWYQQILGQGPKLLIQFQNNGVVDDSQLPKDRFSAERLKGVDSTLKIQPAKLEDSAVYLCASSFALAATYGYTFGSGTRLTVV.

The chain has TRBV2 and TRBJ1-1; a possible D gene is TRBD1 (6 bases). In germline, CDR1 is SNHLY, CDR2 FYNNEI. V dropped 7 bases and J dropped 5 bases, with 14 bases sitting between them. The CDR3 length is 13 residues. CDR3 in amino acids: CASILDSRTEAFF. The CDR3 DNA reads as TGTGCCAGCATCCTGGACAGTAGGACTGAAGCTTTCTTT.